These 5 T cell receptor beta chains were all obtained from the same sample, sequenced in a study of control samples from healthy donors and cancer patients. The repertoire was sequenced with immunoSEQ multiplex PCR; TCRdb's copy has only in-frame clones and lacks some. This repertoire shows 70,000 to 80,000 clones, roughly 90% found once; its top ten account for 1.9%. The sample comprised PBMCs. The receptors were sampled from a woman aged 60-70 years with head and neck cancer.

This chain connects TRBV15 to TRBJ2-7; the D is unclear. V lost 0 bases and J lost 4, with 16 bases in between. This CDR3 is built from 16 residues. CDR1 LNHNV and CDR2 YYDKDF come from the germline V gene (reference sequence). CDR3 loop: CATSRDAYSTKYEQYF. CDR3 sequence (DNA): TGTGCCACCAGCAGAGACGCTTACTCAACGAAATACGAGCAGTACTTC.

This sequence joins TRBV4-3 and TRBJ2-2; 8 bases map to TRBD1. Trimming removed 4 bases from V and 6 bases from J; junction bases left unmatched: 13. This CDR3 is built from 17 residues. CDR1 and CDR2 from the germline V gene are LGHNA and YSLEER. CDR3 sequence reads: CASSRTDRGDVPGELFF. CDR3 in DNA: TGCGCCAGCAGCCGCACTGACAGGGGCGATGTACCCGGGGAGCTGTTTTTT.

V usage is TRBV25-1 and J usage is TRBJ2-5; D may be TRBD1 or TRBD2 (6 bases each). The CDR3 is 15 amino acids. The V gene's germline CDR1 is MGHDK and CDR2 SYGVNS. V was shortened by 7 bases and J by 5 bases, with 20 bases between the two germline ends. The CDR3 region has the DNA TGTGCCAGCACTCCCGAGGGGGGCGCGGGGGAGACCCAGTACTTC. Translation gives CASTPEGGAGETQYF.

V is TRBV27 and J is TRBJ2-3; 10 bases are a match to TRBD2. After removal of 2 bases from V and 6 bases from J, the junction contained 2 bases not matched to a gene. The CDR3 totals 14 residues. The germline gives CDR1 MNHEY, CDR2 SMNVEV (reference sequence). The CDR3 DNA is TGTGCCAGCAGTTTAACTAGCGGGGTGGATACGCAGTATTTT. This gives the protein CASSLTSGVDTQYF.

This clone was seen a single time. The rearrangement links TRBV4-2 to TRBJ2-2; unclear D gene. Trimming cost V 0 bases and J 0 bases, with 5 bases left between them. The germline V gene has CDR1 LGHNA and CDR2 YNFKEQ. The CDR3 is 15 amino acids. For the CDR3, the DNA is TGTGCCAGCAGCCAAGACTGGGCGAACACCGGGGAGCTGTTTTTT. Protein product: CASSQDWANTGELFF.